A selection of T cell receptor beta chains follows, all from one sample in a study of T cell responses to AZD1222 COVID-19 vaccine. The protocol was immunoSEQ multiplex PCR, while the TCRdb copy is restricted to in-frame clones and leaves out a portion. Altogether around 120,000 clones are present, more than 75% being singletons, with the ten largest covering roughly 10%. The sample consisted of peripheral blood, taken on day 0 of AZD1222 vaccination. Receptors were obtained from an adult in good health. Both conserved end residues are part of each CDR3. Fields, in order: clone size, V gene, J gene, D gene, CDR3 DNA, CDR3 protein. The D gene is left open where the match is weak. The listing skips clone size in some rows; elsewhere it reads once, few, many or a size class.

size: -
V: TRBV14
J: TRBJ1-4
D: TRBD1
DNA: TGTGCCAGCAGCCATACCCCGGGACAGGGAGGTGAAAAACTGTTTTTT
CDR3: CASSHTPGQGGEKLFF

size: -
V: TRBV11-1
J: TRBJ2-1
D: -
DNA: TGTGCCAGCAGCGTCATTTGGGATGAGCAGTTCTTC
CDR3: CASSVIWDEQFF

size: -
V: TRBV19
J: TRBJ2-5
D: -
DNA: TGTGCCAGTAGTCCCCTGGGGGCACAGGAGACCCAGTACTTC
CDR3: CASSPLGAQETQYF

size: once
V: TRBV11-3
J: TRBJ1-1
D: TRBD1
DNA: TGTGCCAGCAGCAACACAGGGGGTACTGAAGCTTTCTTT
CDR3: CASSNTGGTEAFF

size: -
V: TRBV7-9
J: TRBJ2-5
D: TRBD2
DNA: TGTGCCAGCAGCCCGGGACTAGCGGGGGCTGTCAGCTACCAAGAGACCCAGTACTTC
CDR3: CASSPGLAGAVSYQETQYF

size: few
V: TRBV27
J: TRBJ1-6
D: -
DNA: TGTGCCAGCACTAGGGGCTATAATTCACCCCTCCACTTT
CDR3: CASTRGYNSPLHF

size: -
V: TRBV21-1
J: TRBJ2-7
D: -
DNA: TGTGCCAGCAGCAAAGGCAGACTAGGGTCTCGCGAGCAGTACTTC
CDR3: CASSKGRLGSREQYF

size: -
V: TRBV6-5
J: TRBJ1-1
D: TRBD1
DNA: TGTGCCAGCTCCCGCATCAGGGGGGTGAACACTGAAGCTTTCTTT
CDR3: CASSRIRGVNTEAFF

size: -
V: TRBV24-1
J: TRBJ2-6
D: -
DNA: TGTGCCACCCACCAGGGCTCTGGGGCCAACGTCCTGACTTTC
CDR3: CATHQGSGANVLTF

size: -
V: TRBV29-1
J: TRBJ2-5
D: -
DNA: TGCAGCGTTGCCGCCAGAGAACCCCAGTACTTC
CDR3: CSVAAREPQYF

size: once
V: TRBV5-1
J: TRBJ1-4
D: TRBD1
DNA: TGCGCCAGCAGCTTGATAGGACAGGAGATGTTGACTAATGAAAAACTGTTTTTT
CDR3: CASSLIGQEMLTNEKLFF

size: few
V: TRBV9
J: TRBJ2-7
D: TRBD2
DNA: TGTGCCAGCAGCGTAGGACTAGCGGGAGAAGGCGAGCAGTACTTC
CDR3: CASSVGLAGEGEQYF

size: -
V: TRBV30
J: TRBJ1-6
D: -
DNA: TGTGCCTGGAGGGGGCCTTGGAATTCACCCCTCCACTTT
CDR3: CAWRGPWNSPLHF

size: -
V: TRBV5-4
J: TRBJ2-7
D: TRBD2
DNA: TGTGCCAGCAGCACGGGACTAAAGTACCCCGGAAGTACCCACGAGCAGTACTTC
CDR3: CASSTGLKYPGSTHEQYF

size: -
V: TRBV11-2
J: TRBJ1-6
D: -
DNA: TGTGCCAGCAGCCCATCCCGACGGAAGAATTCACCCCTCCACTTT
CDR3: CASSPSRRKNSPLHF

size: -
V: TRBV6-5
J: TRBJ2-7
D: -
DNA: TGTGCCAGCAGACCCGACGGGGGTCTGAGCGAGCAGTACTTC
CDR3: CASRPDGGLSEQYF

size: -
V: TRBV2
J: TRBJ2-3
D: -
DNA: TGTGCCAGCCACCGCGCCCCAGCAGATACGCAGTATTTT
CDR3: CASHRAPADTQYF

size: -
V: TRBV7-2
J: TRBJ1-1
D: -
DNA: TGTGCCAGCAGCTCAGGGAGAACCACTGAAGCTTTCTTT
CDR3: CASSSGRTTEAFF

size: -
V: TRBV6-5
J: TRBJ2-7
D: TRBD1
DNA: TGTGCCAGCAGATCGGACAGGCATACCTACGAGCAGTACTTC
CDR3: CASRSDRHTYEQYF

size: once
V: TRBV19
J: TRBJ1-5
D: TRBD1
DNA: TGTGCCAGTAGACACTTGACAGGGTTATATCAGCCCCAGCATTTT
CDR3: CASRHLTGLYQPQHF

size: -
V: TRBV3-1/TRBV3-2
J: TRBJ2-1
D: TRBD2
DNA: TGTGCCAGCAGCCAGAACAGCGGGAGGGGGTCCTACAATGAGCAGTTCTTC
CDR3: CASSQNSGRGSYNEQFF

size: -
V: TRBV28
J: TRBJ2-1
D: -
DNA: TGTGCCAGCAGTTCGTGGGGGAAGGGGGAGTTCTTC
CDR3: CASSSWGKGEFF

size: -
V: TRBV18
J: TRBJ2-1
D: TRBD2
DNA: TGTGCCAGCTCACCATCTAGCGGCTCCTACAATGAGCAGTTCTTC
CDR3: CASSPSSGSYNEQFF

size: -
V: TRBV12-5
J: TRBJ2-5
D: -
DNA: TGTGCTAGTGGCCCACCCGGGGAGACCCAGTACTTC
CDR3: CASGPPGETQYF

size: -
V: TRBV6-5
J: TRBJ1-6
D: -
DNA: TGTGCCAGCAGTAGGGGTTTCAATAATTCACCCCTCCACTTT
CDR3: CASSRGFNNSPLHF

size: -
V: TRBV6-1
J: TRBJ2-5
D: -
DNA: TGTGCCAGCAGTGAAGCGCGACGGACTCAAGAGACCCAGTACTTC
CDR3: CASSEARRTQETQYF

size: -
V: TRBV9
J: TRBJ2-3
D: -
DNA: TGTGCCAGCAGCGGAGGAGGGGGCTCGTACACAGATACGCAGTATTTT
CDR3: CASSGGGGSYTDTQYF

size: -
V: TRBV6-5
J: TRBJ2-7
D: TRBD1
DNA: TGTGCCAGCAGTTACCCCGGACAGGGGAACTACGAGCAGTACTTC
CDR3: CASSYPGQGNYEQYF

size: -
V: TRBV9
J: TRBJ2-7
D: TRBD1
DNA: TGTGCCAGCAGCGTAGGTATGGGGGGACAGGGTATTTCCTACGAGCAGTACTTC
CDR3: CASSVGMGGQGISYEQYF

size: -
V: TRBV6-2/TRBV6-3
J: TRBJ2-7
D: -
DNA: TGTGCCAGCAGTTACTCTGCGGGGCCCTACGAGCAGTACTTC
CDR3: CASSYSAGPYEQYF

size: -
V: TRBV5-4
J: TRBJ2-7
D: TRBD1
DNA: TGTGCCAGCAGCCAGGGACAGGGTGGGAGCGAGCAGTACTTC
CDR3: CASSQGQGGSEQYF

size: -
V: TRBV7-2
J: TRBJ2-3
D: -
DNA: TGTGCCAGCAGCTTAGAAGTAGGACCTTTCTGGGGGACCACAGATACGCAGTATTTT
CDR3: CASSLEVGPFWGTTDTQYF

size: -
V: TRBV6-4
J: TRBJ2-5
D: -
DNA: TGTGCCAGCAGTCTGCACAGGAGGGGAAGGAAAGAGACCCAGTACTTC
CDR3: CASSLHRRGRKETQYF

size: -
V: TRBV4-1
J: TRBJ1-3
D: -
DNA: TGCGCCAGCAGCCAAGATCCCGGGGGGACTCTGAGCTCTGGAAACACCATATATTTT
CDR3: CASSQDPGGTLSSGNTIYF

size: many
V: TRBV3-1/TRBV3-2
J: TRBJ2-7
D: TRBD1
DNA: TGTGCCAGCAGCCAAGATGGGGTTGACAGGGACGAGCAGTACTTC
CDR3: CASSQDGVDRDEQYF

size: -
V: TRBV6-5
J: TRBJ2-7
D: -
DNA: TGTGCCAGCAGTTACTCGGGGGTTTCGTTAAACGAGCAGTACTTC
CDR3: CASSYSGVSLNEQYF

size: -
V: TRBV7-8
J: TRBJ2-7
D: -
DNA: TGTGCCAGCAGCTTAGTGCACAGCAGCTCCTACGAGCAGTACTTC
CDR3: CASSLVHSSSYEQYF

size: -
V: TRBV4-2
J: TRBJ2-7
D: TRBD2
DNA: TGTGCCAGCAGCTCGCGGGGGGCCCTCTCGGACGAGCAGTACTTC
CDR3: CASSSRGALSDEQYF

size: -
V: TRBV10-3
J: TRBJ2-5
D: TRBD2
DNA: TGTGCCATCAGTGAGTCCAGCGGGGGAAAACAAGAGACCCAGTACTTC
CDR3: CAISESSGGKQETQYF

size: -
V: TRBV3-1/TRBV3-2
J: TRBJ1-2
D: -
DNA: TGTGCCAGCAGCATGACAGGCTATGGCTACACCTTC
CDR3: CASSMTGYGYTF

size: -
V: TRBV5-1
J: TRBJ1-1
D: TRBD1
DNA: TGCGCCAGCAGCCGGGTCGGGACAGGGACCAACACTGAAGCTTTCTTT
CDR3: CASSRVGTGTNTEAFF

size: -
V: TRBV5-1
J: TRBJ1-6
D: TRBD1
DNA: TGCGCCAGCAGCTTGGATATCGGACAGGGTAATTCACCCCTCCACTTT
CDR3: CASSLDIGQGNSPLHF

size: -
V: TRBV4-1
J: TRBJ2-3
D: TRBD2
DNA: TGCGCCAGCAGCCAAGCCGGGACTAGCGGCACAGATACGCAGTATTTT
CDR3: CASSQAGTSGTDTQYF

size: -
V: TRBV20-1
J: TRBJ1-1
D: -
DNA: TGCAGTGCTAGGGGACTCCCTGAAGCTTTCTTT
CDR3: CSARGLPEAFF

size: -
V: TRBV6-5
J: TRBJ2-2
D: -
DNA: TGTGCCAGCAGTCCCGACCGGGGCGCCGGGGAGCTGTTTTTT
CDR3: CASSPDRGAGELFF

size: -
V: TRBV19
J: TRBJ1-2
D: -
DNA: TGTGCCAGTACCTCGGGGTGGACTTTATCGAGACCCAACTATGGCTACACCTTC
CDR3: CASTSGWTLSRPNYGYTF

size: once
V: TRBV28
J: TRBJ2-2
D: -
DNA: TGTGCCAGCAGTTTCAGGCTAGCGAGGACCGGGGAGCTGTTTTTT
CDR3: CASSFRLARTGELFF

size: -
V: TRBV27
J: TRBJ1-4
D: TRBD1
DNA: TGTGCCAGCAGTTCCCGACAGGGGTGGACAGAGACCGAAAAACTGTTTTTT
CDR3: CASSSRQGWTETEKLFF

size: once
V: TRBV4-1
J: TRBJ2-7
D: -
DNA: TGCGCCAGCAGCCAAGAACACAGGTCCGCCTACGAGCAGTACTTC
CDR3: CASSQEHRSAYEQYF

size: -
V: TRBV6-2/TRBV6-3
J: TRBJ2-3
D: -
DNA: TGTGCCAGCAGTACCCCCCCAGGCGGCACAGATACGCAGTATTTT
CDR3: CASSTPPGGTDTQYF

size: few
V: TRBV24-1
J: TRBJ2-2
D: TRBD2
DNA: TGTGCCACCAGTGATAACGTCGGGAGGGCTTACACCGGGGAGCTGTTTTTT
CDR3: CATSDNVGRAYTGELFF

size: -
V: TRBV5-1
J: TRBJ2-5
D: TRBD2
DNA: TGCGCCAGCAGCCGCGGTGCGGGGGAGGGTGAGACCCAGTACTTC
CDR3: CASSRGAGEGETQYF

size: -
V: TRBV5-5
J: TRBJ2-1
D: -
DNA: TGTGCCAGCAGCACACCCGGAGGGGTCCCGCTTAGCTCCTACAATGAGCAGTTCTTC
CDR3: CASSTPGGVPLSSYNEQFF

size: -
V: TRBV5-5
J: TRBJ1-2
D: -
DNA: TGTGCCAGCAGCTTGGTATCGGTGGCAGGGTATTATGGCTACACCTTC
CDR3: CASSLVSVAGYYGYTF

size: -
V: TRBV7-9
J: TRBJ1-2
D: TRBD1
DNA: TGTGCCAGCAGCCGACAGGGGACTAACTATGGCTACACCTTC
CDR3: CASSRQGTNYGYTF

size: -
V: TRBV2
J: TRBJ2-2
D: -
DNA: TGTGCCAGCAGCAGGATCAACACCGGGGAGCTGTTTTTT
CDR3: CASSRINTGELFF

size: once
V: TRBV6-1
J: TRBJ2-1
D: -
DNA: TGTGCCAGCAGTGAACCTGGGCGAGGGAGGCGTGAGCAGTTCTTC
CDR3: CASSEPGRGRREQFF

size: -
V: TRBV11-2
J: TRBJ2-3
D: TRBD2
DNA: TGTGCCAGCAGTGGGGGGGTATTCGACACAGATACGCAGTATTTT
CDR3: CASSGGVFDTDTQYF

size: once
V: TRBV12-3/TRBV12-4
J: TRBJ1-4
D: -
DNA: TGTGCCAGCGCCCCGGGGGGACGGGAAAAACTGTTTTTT
CDR3: CASAPGGREKLFF

size: -
V: TRBV4-3
J: TRBJ1-1
D: -
DNA: TGCGCCAGCAGCCAAGTTTCAGGGTCGAGGGGTGAAGCTTTCTTT
CDR3: CASSQVSGSRGEAFF